The 14 T cell receptor beta chains given below trace back to one sample, sequenced in a study of CD4 T cells in relation to SARS-CoV-2 and coronaviruses. Their antigens remain unidentified. Libraries were prepared by immunoSEQ multiplex PCR; TCRdb keeps only in-frame clonotypes and omits some of them. The profile shows over 40,000 clones, nearly 85% of them singletons. Specimen: naive CD4+ T cells from PBMCs, cultured in vitro. Subset reported: naive CD4+ T cells isolated by negative enrichment. All receptors derive from an adult with COVID-19.

The rearrangement links TRBV7-2 to TRBJ2-1, with D possibly TRBD2 on 6 matching bases. The CDR3 extends over 16 amino acids. Trimming took 2 bases from V and 12 from J, leaving 23 bases between them. Germline CDR1 and CDR2: SGHTA and FQGNSA. CDR3 DNA: TGTGCCAGCAGCTTAACTTATGACGCGGGATTCAAGGTGCAGTTCTTC. Protein sequence: CASSLTYDAGFKVQFF. The full variable domain, its missing parts supplied by reference TRBV7-2 and TRBJ2-1, is GAGVSQSPSNKVTEKGKDVELRCDPISGHTALYWYRQSLGQGLEFLIYFQGNSAPDKSGLPSDRFSAERTGGSVSTLTIQRTQQEDSAVYLCASSLTYDAGFKVQFFGPGTRLTVL.

The rearrangement links TRBV30 to TRBJ2-1; D possibly matches TRBD1 or TRBD2 (5 bases each). The CDR3 spans 13 residues. CDR1 is GTSNPN and CDR2 is SVGIG in the germline V gene (reference sequence). V was shortened by 1 base and J by 7 bases, with 11 bases between the two germline ends. DNA of the CDR3: TGTGCCTGGAGTGGGGGATGGGGGAATGAGCAGTTCTTC. Protein product: CAWSGGWGNEQFF.

This clone was seen more than once but under ten times. This chain joins TRBV6-5 and TRBJ2-1, with D maybe TRBD2 (6 bases). The CDR3 contains 15 residues. CDR1 MNHEY and CDR2 SVGAGI come from the germline V gene. V lost 6 bases, J lost 6 bases, and 18 bases lay in between. The CDR3 DNA sequence: TGTGCCAGCAGCCGTGCTAGCGTCACAGCCAATGAGCAGTTCTTC. Its protein is CASSRASVTANEQFF.

The V gene is TRBV10-3, the J gene TRBJ2-6; 10 positions match TRBD1. The germline V gene has CDR1 ENHRY and CDR2 SYGVKD. V gave up 7 bases and J gave up 4 bases; unmatched junction bases: 7. This CDR3 has 16 amino acids. CDR3 sequence: CAITPDRGPGANVLTF. For the CDR3, the DNA is TGTGCCATCACCCCAGACAGGGGGCCCGGGGCCAACGTCCTGACTTTC.

V usage is TRBV5-1 and J usage is TRBJ2-1; 8 bases line up with TRBD1. There are 15 residues in the CDR3. Germline V CDR1 and CDR2: SGHRS, YFSETQ. After removal of 0 bases from V and 7 bases from J, the junction contained 6 bases not matched to a gene. The CDR3 region has the DNA TGCGCCAGCAGCTTGGCAGGGGGCGGATTGAATGAGCAGTTCTTC. Translation gives CASSLAGGGLNEQFF.

This chain joins TRBV6-5 and TRBJ1-2, with no clear D. The CDR3 has 11 residues. Germline CDR1 reads MNHEY; CDR2 reads SVGAGI. Trimming pared 8 bases from V and 4 bases from J, leaving 8 bases between. CDR3 nucleotide sequence: TGTGCCAGCCTGGGGATCTATGGCTACACCTTC. Translating it yields CASLGIYGYTF.

This chain joins TRBV28 and TRBJ1-2, with a possible D match to TRBD1 (5 bases). Germline values: CDR1 MDHEN, CDR2 SYDVKM. Trimming left V 10 bases short and J 5 bases short, with 17 bases between. The CDR3 is 13 amino acids. The CDR3: CATSEDTPYGYTF. CDR3 sequence (DNA): TGTGCCACTTCGGAGGACACCCCATATGGCTACACCTTC.

This CDR3 reads CATSDGTAANTGELFF. In DNA form, the CDR3 reads TGTGCCACCAGTGACGGGACCGCCGCGAACACCGGGGAGCTGTTTTTT. The V call is TRBV24-1, the J call TRBJ2-2; D is tentatively TRBD1 or TRBD2 (5 bases each). This CDR3 has 16 residues. Germline CDR1 and CDR2: KGHDR and SFDVKD. Trimming pared 4 bases from V and 0 bases from J, leaving 11 bases between.

This chain joins TRBV28 and TRBJ1-4; D is possibly TRBD1 (5 bases). The CDR3 contains 17 residues. The V gene's germline CDR1 is MDHEN and CDR2 SYDVKM. The germline V and J ends were trimmed by 1 base and 2 bases, with 14 bases remaining between them. The CDR3 DNA follows: TGTGCCAGCAGTTTATTTGGGGGGATCCGGACTAATGAAAAACTGTTTTTT. This sequence encodes CASSLFGGIRTNEKLFF.

The V and J genes are TRBV9 and TRBJ2-3, with 9 nucleotides matching TRBD2. The CDR3 sequence is 16 residues long. Germline values: CDR1 SGDLS, CDR2 YYNGEE. Germline trimming cut 1 base from V and 2 bases from J; bases unmatched to any gene: 5. CDR3 sequence (DNA): TGTGCCAGCAGCGTAATAGCGGGAGAGGTCACAGATACGCAGTATTTT. This codes for CASSVIAGEVTDTQYF.

The rearrangement uses TRBV24-1 and TRBJ2-3; D remains ambiguous. The CDR3 extends over 12 amino acids. From germline, CDR1 is KGHDR and CDR2 SFDVKD. The ends were cut back, 0 bases at V and 9 bases at J, with 6 bases in the middle. The CDR3 sequence is CATSDLSRTQYF. The DNA of the CDR3 is TGTGCCACCAGTGATTTGTCGAGGACGCAGTATTTT.

This chain links TRBV5-5 with TRBJ2-2; D is unresolved. The CDR3 is 11 amino acids. Germline values: CDR1 SGHKS, CDR2 YYEKEE (reference sequence). With 2 bases removed from V and 8 bases from J, the gap between germline ends came to 4 bases. CDR3 DNA sequence: TGTGCCAGCAGCTTATTGGGGGAGCTGTTTTTT. Translation: CASSLLGELFF.

This rearrangement joins TRBV29-1 to TRBJ2-7, with 8 bases fitting TRBD1. The CDR3 spans 14 residues. J was trimmed by 6 bases and V by 4 bases; bases with no gene match: 11. Germline V gene data show CDR1 as SQVTM and CDR2 as ANQGSEA. CDR3 amino acids: CSVGPGQVLGEQYF. CDR3 nucleotide sequence: TGCAGCGTTGGGCCGGGACAGGTACTCGGCGAGCAGTACTTC.

The sample holds one count of this clone. The chain carries TRBV19 and TRBJ1-2; TRBD1 matches at 9 bases. Per the germline V gene, CDR1 is LNHDA and CDR2 is SQIVND (reference sequence). The V gene end was trimmed by 5 bases and the J gene end by 8 bases; junction bases not matched to a gene: 15. The CDR3 is 16 residues long. CDR3 sequence (DNA): TGTGCCAGTAGTCTAGCCCCGGCACAGGGGGCAGCCGGCTACACCTTC. It translates to CASSLAPAQGAAGYTF.